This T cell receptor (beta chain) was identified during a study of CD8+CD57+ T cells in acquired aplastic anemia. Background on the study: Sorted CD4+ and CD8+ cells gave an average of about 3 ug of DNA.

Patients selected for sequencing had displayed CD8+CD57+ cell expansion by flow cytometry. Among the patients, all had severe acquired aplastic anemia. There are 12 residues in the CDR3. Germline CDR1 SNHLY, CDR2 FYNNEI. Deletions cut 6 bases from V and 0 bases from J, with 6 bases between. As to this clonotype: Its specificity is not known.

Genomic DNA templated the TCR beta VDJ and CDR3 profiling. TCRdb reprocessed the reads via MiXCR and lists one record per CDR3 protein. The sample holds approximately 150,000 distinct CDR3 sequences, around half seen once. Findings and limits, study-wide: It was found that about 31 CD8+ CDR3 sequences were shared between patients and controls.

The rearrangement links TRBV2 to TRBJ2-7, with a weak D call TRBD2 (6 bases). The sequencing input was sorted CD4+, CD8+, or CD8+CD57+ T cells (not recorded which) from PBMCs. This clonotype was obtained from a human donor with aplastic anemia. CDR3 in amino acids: CASREGSYEQYF. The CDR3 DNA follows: TGTGCCAGCAGGGAGGGCTCCTACGAGCAGTACTTC.